Listed below are T cell receptor beta chains from one sample, sequenced in a study of sequential checkpoint blockade in melanoma. Sequencing used immunoSEQ multiplex PCR; TCRdb keeps in-frame clones, though not all of them. The sample contains 35,000 to 40,000 clones, roughly 32% of which appear only once. The material sequenced was tumor tissue (inferred from file names), taken from a patient given nivolumab and ipilimumab in sequence. These TCRs come from a human donor with melanoma. The CDR3 runs from the conserved cysteine through the conserved F or W. D genes are given only for firm matches. Clone size appears in some rows only: once, few, many, or a class for an expanded clone.

>TRBV28|TRBJ2-3|.|.
TGTGCCAGCTCATGGGACTTCTTAGATACGCAGTATTTT
CASSWDFLDTQYF
>TRBV6-8|TRBJ1-2|.|.
TGTGCCAGCAACCTCCGGGGGGGTAACTATGGCTACACCTTC
CASNLRGGNYGYTF
>TRBV29-1|TRBJ2-3|once|.
TGCAGCGATGTGGGCTGGGGGTACGGAACGCAGTATTTT
CSDVGWGYGTQYF
>TRBV10-2|TRBJ2-1|few|.
TGCGCCAGCAGTGAGGAGGGTGGGACTCCCTACAATGAGCAGTTCTTC
CASSEEGGTPYNEQFF
>TRBV12-5|TRBJ2-1|.|TRBD2
TGTGCTAGTGCCCTCCCGGGGGGGTACAATGAGCAGTTCTTC
CASALPGGYNEQFF
>TRBV11-3|TRBJ1-2|many|TRBD1
TGTGCCAGCAGCTTTCAAGGGGGACAGTTAGGTGGCTACACCTTC
CASSFQGGQLGGYTF
>TRBV6-8|TRBJ2-7|.|.
TGTGCCAGCAGAAAAACCGGGACTTATCACGAGCAGTACTTC
CASRKTGTYHEQYF
>TRBV9|TRBJ2-3|.|.
TGTGCCAGCAGCTCTTACAGAGTAGAGACAGATACGCAGTATTTT
CASSSYRVETDTQYF
>TRBV29-1|TRBJ1-2|medium-sized|TRBD1
TGCAGCGTCCCAGACGACAGGGGTGGTGGCTACACCTTC
CSVPDDRGGGYTF
>TRBV6-8|TRBJ2-2|medium-sized|TRBD1
TGTGCCAGCAGACCGGGACAGGGGTACACCGGGGAGCTGTTTTTT
CASRPGQGYTGELFF
>TRBV11-3|TRBJ2-7|many|TRBD1
TGTGCCAGCAGCTTAAGGGGGCCATCCTCCTACGAGCAGTACTTC
CASSLRGPSSYEQYF
>TRBV6-8|TRBJ2-3|few|.
TGTGCCATCACCCGAGGGTTAACCGGCACAGATACGCAGTATTTT
CAITRGLTGTDTQYF
>TRBV19|TRBJ1-2|.|TRBD1
TGTGCCAGTAGTATAGCGACAGGGGGCGGCTACACCTTC
CASSIATGGGYTF
>TRBV19|TRBJ2-3|.|.
TGTGCCAGTAGTATACTGACAGGCACGGGCACAGATACGCAGTATTTT
CASSILTGTGTDTQYF
>TRBV6-8|TRBJ2-7|few|TRBD1
TGTGCCAGCAGGATTAACAGGGGGTCCGAGCAGTACTTC
CASRINRGSEQYF
>TRBV6-8|TRBJ2-5|few|TRBD1
TGTGCCAGCAGTCACCAAACAGGGGGCCAAGAGACCCAGTACTTC
CASSHQTGGQETQYF
>TRBV6-8|TRBJ2-7|few|TRBD2
TGTGCCAGCAGTTACATCCCTAGCGGAACCTCCTACGAGCAGTACTTC
CASSYIPSGTSYEQYF
>TRBV11-3|TRBJ2-5|many|.
TGTGCCAGCAGCTTATCAGTACGGGCCCAGGAGACCCAGTACTTC
CASSLSVRAQETQYF
>TRBV6-8|TRBJ1-1|many|.
TGTGCCAGCAGTTATCAGGGAGGCACTGAAGCTTTCTTT
CASSYQGGTEAFF
>TRBV5-1|TRBJ2-1|.|TRBD2
TGCGCCAGCAGCCCCAGGACTAGCGGCGCTTTTCGGGAGCAGTTCTTC
CASSPRTSGAFREQFF
>TRBV6-8|TRBJ2-7|few|TRBD1
TGTGCCAGCAGTTACACGGCAGGGGGCCTTCACGAGCAGTACTTC
CASSYTAGGLHEQYF
>TRBV10-2|TRBJ1-1|.|.
TGCGCCAGCAGTGAAAAGGCGGCCAAAACCCAAGAAGCTTTCTTT
CASSEKAAKTQEAFF
>TRBV28|TRBJ1-4|.|.
TGTGCCAGCAGATCAGGGGAGTTTAATGAAAAACTGTTTTTT
CASRSGEFNEKLFF
>TRBV1|TRBJ2-7|few|.
.
CTSSQAYWASGIYEQYF
>TRBV11-3|TRBJ2-1|many|.
TGTGCCAGCAGCTGGGCTATTGGAGGGTACAATGAGCAGTTCTTC
CASSWAIGGYNEQFF
>TRBV5-1|TRBJ2-5|.|TRBD2
TGCGCCAGCAGCTTGGCTTTTAGCGGGCAAGAGACCCAGTACTTC
CASSLAFSGQETQYF
>TRBV11-3|TRBJ2-5|few|.
TGTGCCAGCAGCTTAATCAACCAGCAAGAGACCCAGTACTTC
CASSLINQQETQYF
>TRBV6-8|TRBJ2-7|.|.
TGTGCCATCAGGGACACTAGTTCGGGAGAGCAGTACTTC
CAIRDTSSGEQYF
>TRBV10-2|TRBJ2-7|.|.
TGCGCCAGCAGTGAGAGAAGGGGGACCCTCTACGAGCAGTACTTC
CASSERRGTLYEQYF
>TRBV14|TRBJ2-3|.|.
TGTGCCAGCAGCCCCCGGACAGTCACAGATACGCAGTATTTT
CASSPRTVTDTQYF
>TRBV11-3|TRBJ1-1|.|.
TGTGCCAGCAGCTTGTTTTCGGGTCGAGTCGGAAACACTGAAGCTTTCTTT
CASSLFSGRVGNTEAFF
>TRBV28|TRBJ2-7|.|.
TGTGCCAGCAGTTTATGGCAGGGACGTGGCGAGCAGTACTTC
CASSLWQGRGEQYF
>TRBV11-3|TRBJ2-3|few|.
TGTGCCAGCAGCTTGGGTGCAGGGTCCACCACAGATACGCAGTATTTT
CASSLGAGSTTDTQYF
>TRBV14|TRBJ1-2|few|TRBD1
TGTGCCAGCAGCCGTCAGGGACAGGGAGGTGGCTACACCTTC
CASSRQGQGGGYTF
>TRBV12-5|TRBJ1-2|few|TRBD1
TGTGCCAGCAATACTCGGGGGACAGGGAGTGGCTACACCTTC
CASNTRGTGSGYTF
>TRBV4-1|TRBJ2-7|few|TRBD2
TGCGCCAGCAGCTCGTTTTTGTCTAGCGGATCCTACGAGCAGTACTTC
CASSSFLSSGSYEQYF
>TRBV23-1|TRBJ2-7|.|TRBD2
TGCGCCAGCAGTCAATTTGTTTTAACTAGCGGGATTCTGCTGGGCTCCTACGAGCAGTACTTC
CASSQFVLTSGILLGSYEQYF
>TRBV7-2|TRBJ1-1|.|.
TGTGCCAGCAGCCCCAGCCTGAACACTGAAGCTTTCTTT
CASSPSLNTEAFF
>TRBV4-1|TRBJ1-4|many|.
TGCGCCAGCAGCCCCCCCGAGCGCCCGGCGGGTGAAAAACTGTTTTTT
CASSPPERPAGEKLFF